Shown below are 7 T cell receptor beta chains from a single sample sequenced in a study of T cell repertoires in cytomegalovirus infection. No antigens are known for them. TCRdb reprocessed the reads via MiXCR and lists one record per CDR3 protein. This table holds about 830,000 distinct CDR3 sequences, over 25% found once. The specimen was cultured CD8+ T cells from PBMCs, collected from culture after CMV antigen stimulation. The source is a human donor in good health (CMV status not recorded). Some clones in this sample may be carry-over from other donors' samples.

This rearrangement joins TRBV5-5 to TRBJ2-7; a weak D match, TRBD1 (5 bases). V was cut by 4 bases and J by 1 base, with 12 bases left in between. The germline V gene encodes CDR1 SGHKS and CDR2 YYEKEE (reference sequence). The CDR3 is 14 amino acids. CDR3 nucleotides: TGTGCCAGCAGCCCTCGGACACTTTCCTACGAGCAGTACGTC. Amino acid sequence: CASSPRTLSYEQYV.

The V and J genes are TRBV5-6 and TRBJ2-5; 9 positions match TRBD2. In germline, CDR1 is SGHDT, CDR2 YYEEEE. The CDR3 spans 15 residues. After removal of 2 bases from V and 2 bases from J, the junction contained 4 bases not matched to a gene. CDR3 region: CASSFLAGMQETQYF. CDR3 coding DNA: TGTGCCAGCAGCTTCCTAGCGGGGATGCAAGAGACCCAGTACTTC.

On this clonotype: Being one base from a much bigger clone, this may be a read error. The chain is built from TRBV7-2 and TRBJ2-1; 7 nucleotides match TRBD2. The germline V gene has CDR1 SGHTA and CDR2 FQGNSA. CDR3 size: 17 residues. V lost 0 bases to trimming and J lost 1 base; unmatched junction nucleotides: 6. CDR3 nucleotides: TGTACCAGCAGCTTAGCGCGGGGCGGGGGTTCCTACAATGAGCAGTTCTTC. Translating gives CTSSLARGGGSYNEQFF.

The chain links TRBV6-1 to TRBJ1-1; weak D call: TRBD1 (6 bases). This CDR3 has 15 amino acids. Per germline, CDR1 MNHNS and CDR2 SASEGT. Trimming removed 1 base at V and 3 bases at J, with 12 bases between. The CDR3 DNA reads TGTGCCAGCAGTGAAGAGCCCAGGGGAGACACTGAAGCTTTCTTT. Protein: CASSEEPRGDTEAFF.

Remarks on this clonotype: The germline gene is not matched at one end of the junction; a read error may be the cause. The rearrangement uses TRBV4-1 and TRBJ2-1; the D is unclear. There are 17 residues in the CDR3. CDR1 and CDR2 (germline): MGHRA, YSYEKL. CDR3 nucleotides: TGTGCCAGCAGCCAAGAGGCCCAAATTAGCTCCTACAATGAGCAGTTCTTC. Protein sequence: CASSQEAQISSYNEQFF.

The gene calls are TRBV7-9 and TRBJ1-2; 8 bases fit TRBD1. The CDR3 is 13 residues long. V lost 3 bases and J lost 10; bases outside the gene matches: 7. Germline CDR1 is SEHNR and CDR2 is FQNEAQ (reference sequence). Here the CDR3 reads CASSFGTGVDYTF. The DNA of the CDR3 is TGTGCCAGCAGCTTCGGGACAGGCGTTGACTACACCTTC.

This chain connects TRBV6-6 to TRBJ1-5, with a possible D match to TRBD1 (6 bases). Trimming removed 2 bases from V and 5 bases from J, with 10 bases in between. Looked up from germline, CDR1 is MNHNY and CDR2 is SVGAGI (reference sequence). This CDR3 is built from 14 residues. The CDR3 region is CASSYGGRDQPQHF. The CDR3 DNA reads TGTGCCAGCAGTTACGGGGGGCGCGATCAGCCCCAGCATTTT.